What follows are 15 T cell receptor beta chains derived from one specimen sequenced in a study of CD8 T cells in ankylosing spondylitis (dated by TCRdb to 2016 to 2017). The receptor library was made with 5' RACE. Instrument on record: Illumina HiSeq 2500. TCRdb reprocessed the public reads (quality trimming at Q25 with fastp, clone calling with MiXCR) and kept in-frame beta chains. Rows are unified per CDR3 protein, each entry keeping the most common DNA and genes. This sample holds 250,000 to 300,000 distinct CDR3 sequences; 18% were observed only once. The ten largest clonotypes hold over 25% of the sample. Sample: blood, either unsorted or a sorted T cell fraction (not recorded which). These receptors were taken from a male donor with ankylosing spondylitis or in good health (not recorded which).

This clonotype was seen more than once but under ten times. The gene calls are TRBV5-1 and TRBJ2-3; 15 bases align to TRBD2. Germline lookup yields CDR1 SGHRS and CDR2 YFSETQ. V lost 4 bases, J lost 5 bases, and 5 bases stayed unmatched. The CDR3 contains 16 residues. CDR3 region: CASSPGLAGGVDTQYF. The CDR3 DNA follows: TGCGCCAGCAGCCCCGGACTAGCGGGAGGGGTAGATACGCAGTATTTT.

This clonotype was counted only a few times. The chain carries TRBV5-1 and TRBJ2-5; 7 nucleotides align to TRBD1. This CDR3 is built from 15 residues. Germline V gives CDR1 SGHRS, CDR2 YFSETQ. With 0 bases clipped from V and 4 bases from J, the junction kept 6 bases outside the gene matches. The CDR3 nucleotides read TGCGCCAGCAGCTTGGCCGAGAACAGGGGAGAGACCCAGTACTTC. This gives the protein CASSLAENRGETQYF.

This clonotype was observed many times. The J gene is TRBJ2-3, the V gene TRBV15; tentatively, D is TRBD2 (5 bases). V dropped 1 base and J dropped 0 bases, with 11 bases sitting between them. Germline V gives CDR1 LNHNV, CDR2 YYDKDF (reference sequence). The CDR3 is made up of 16 amino acids. The chain's CDR3 is CATSRVQRSSTDTQYF. DNA of the CDR3: TGTGCCACCAGCAGAGTCCAGCGGAGTAGCACAGATACGCAGTATTTT.

The rearrangement joins TRBV5-6 to TRBJ1-1, with a tentative D call TRBD1 (5 bases). The CDR3 length is 13 residues. Trimming stripped 3 bases from V and 5 bases from J, with 11 bases between. Germline V CDR1 and CDR2: SGHDT, YYEEEE. The CDR3 is CASSWREGTEAFF. The CDR3 nucleotides read TGTGCCAGCAGCTGGAGGGAGGGGACTGAAGCTTTCTTT. The entire variable domain, with the rest obtained from reference TRBV5-6 and TRBJ1-1, is as follows: DAGVTQSPTHLIKTRGQQVTLRCSPKSGHDTVSWYQQALGQGPQFIFQYYEEEERQRGNFPDRFSGHQFPNYSSELNVNALLLGDSALYLCASSWREGTEAFFGQGTRLTVV.

This clonotype was observed a few times. The chain combines TRBV29-1 with TRBJ1-5, with D maybe TRBD1 (6 bases). The germline CDR1 and CDR2 sequences are SQVTM and ANQGSEA. The V end lost 4 bases, the J end lost 3 bases, and 13 bases lay between the germline ends. The CDR3 consists of 14 residues. The CDR3, as DNA: TGCAGCGTTGTGGGACAAAGGCACAATCAGCCCCAGCATTTT. Translated: CSVVGQRHNQPQHF.

Many counts were recorded for this clonotype. The rearrangement uses TRBV12-3 or TRBV12-4 and TRBJ2-1, with 8 bases that match TRBD1. The CDR3 spans 15 residues. V lost 1 base, J lost 10 bases, and 9 bases stayed unmatched. The chain's CDR3 is CASSLGGQGAWEQFF. The CDR3 DNA follows: TGTGCCAGCAGTTTAGGGGGGCAGGGGGCATGGGAGCAGTTCTTC.

This chain joins TRBV12-3 or TRBV12-4 and TRBJ2-1, with 7 bases that match TRBD2. The V and J ends lost 7 bases and 1 base, in that order; junction bases with no gene match: 10. This CDR3 comprises 16 residues. The CDR3 DNA reads TGTGCCAGCACCAATCCGGGAGGACAATCCTACAATGAGCAGTTCTTC. Translating it yields CASTNPGGQSYNEQFF.

The chain employs TRBV29-1 and TRBJ2-5; 8 bases agree with TRBD2. The CDR3 sequence is 14 residues long. Germline loops: CDR1 SQVTM, CDR2 ANQGSEA. The V segment lost 3 bases and the J segment 0 bases; nucleotides outside the gene matches: 3. CDR3 sequence (DNA): TGCAGCGTTGAGGCTAGCGGGTACCAAGAGACCCAGTACTTC. Translated, it gives CSVEASGYQETQYF.

The rearrangement links TRBV6-5 to TRBJ2-1; 7 positions match TRBD2. V lost 0 bases and J lost 1; bases outside the gene matches: 3. The CDR3 totals 16 residues. Germline values: CDR1 MNHEY, CDR2 SVGAGI. CDR3 bases: TGTGCCAGCAGTTACTCGTGGGGAGGGTCCTACAATGAGCAGTTCTTC. It codes for CASSYSWGGSYNEQFF.

This chain uses TRBV29-1 with TRBJ1-4, with D possibly being TRBD1 (5 bases). Germline CDR1 reads SQVTM; CDR2 reads ANQGSEA. Trimming left V 0 bases short and J 8 bases short, with 13 bases between. The CDR3 runs 14 residues. CDR3 in DNA: TGCAGCGTTGAAGATCCCAGGGTGGACGAAAAACTGTTTTTT. This encodes CSVEDPRVDEKLFF.

This clonotype was observed a few times. J is TRBJ2-1 and V is TRBV4-3, with 9 bases lining up with TRBD1. The J segment lost 13 bases and the V segment lost 4 bases, leaving 17 bases of the junction unmatched. The CDR3 runs to 16 residues. Germline CDR1 LGHNA, CDR2 YSLEER. CDR3 bases: TGCGCCAGCAGCCCAGATACCGGGACAGGGAGGGTGGGCCAGTTCTTC. Its translation is CASSPDTGTGRVGQFF.

This clonotype has just a few counts. The CDR3 DNA reads TGTGCCAGCAGTGAACCACTTCTAGAGACCCAGTACTTC. Protein: CASSEPLLETQYF. The chain links TRBV25-1 to TRBJ2-5; D is uncertain. The CDR3 has 13 amino acids. CDR1 MGHDK and CDR2 SYGVNS come from the germline V gene. The V end lost 2 bases, the J end lost 4 bases, and 8 bases lay between the germline ends.

The table lists this clonotype with many counts. The chain recombines TRBV7-9 with TRBJ2-7, with 12 bases aligning to TRBD2. Trimming cost V 0 bases and J 3 bases; bases outside gene matches: 3. The CDR3 has 16 amino acids. In germline, CDR1 is SEHNR, CDR2 FQNEAQ (reference sequence). CDR3 region: CASSLALTSGSYEQYF. The DNA for the CDR3 is TGTGCCAGCAGCTTAGCTCTGACTAGCGGGAGCTACGAGCAGTACTTC. The whole variable domain, remainder taken from reference TRBV7-9 and TRBJ2-7, is DTGVSQNPRHKITKRGQNVTFRCDPISEHNRLYWYRQTLGQGPEFLTYFQNEAQLEKSRLLSDRFSAERPKGSFSTLEIQRTEQGDSAMYLCASSLALTSGSYEQYFGPGTRLTVT.

There are a few counts of this clonotype. V is TRBV10-3 and J is TRBJ2-1, with D maybe TRBD1 (6 bases). Germline loops: CDR1 ENHRY, CDR2 SYGVKD. Trimming cost V 2 bases and J 0 bases, with 8 bases left between them. The CDR3 covers 15 residues. CDR3 amino acids: CAISEGQSSYNEQFF. The CDR3 coding sequence is TGTGCCATCAGTGAGGGACAGAGCTCCTACAATGAGCAGTTCTTC.

The chain combines TRBV27 with TRBJ2-7, with 11 bases aligning to TRBD2. Looked up from germline, CDR1 is MNHEY and CDR2 is SMNVEV (reference sequence). This CDR3 is built from 14 residues. Trimming at V came to 6 bases and at J to 3 bases, leaving 4 bases not matched to a gene. CDR3 coding DNA: TGTGCCAGCAGCGGGACTAGCGGACTCTACGAGCAGTACTTC. Its protein product is CASSGTSGLYEQYF.